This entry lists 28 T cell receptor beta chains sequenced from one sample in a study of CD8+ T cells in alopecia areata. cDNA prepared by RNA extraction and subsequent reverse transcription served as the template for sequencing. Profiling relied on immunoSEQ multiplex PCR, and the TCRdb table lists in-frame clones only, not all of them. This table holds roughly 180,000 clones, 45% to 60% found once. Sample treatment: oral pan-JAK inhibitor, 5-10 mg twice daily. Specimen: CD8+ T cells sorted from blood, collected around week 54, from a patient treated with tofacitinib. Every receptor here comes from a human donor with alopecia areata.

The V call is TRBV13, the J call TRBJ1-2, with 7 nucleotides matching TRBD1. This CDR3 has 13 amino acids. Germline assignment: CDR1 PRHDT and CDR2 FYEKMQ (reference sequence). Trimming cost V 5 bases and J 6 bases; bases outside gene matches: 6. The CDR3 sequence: CASSQGRGNGYTF. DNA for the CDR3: TGTGCCAGCAGCCAAGGCAGGGGGAATGGCTACACCTTC.

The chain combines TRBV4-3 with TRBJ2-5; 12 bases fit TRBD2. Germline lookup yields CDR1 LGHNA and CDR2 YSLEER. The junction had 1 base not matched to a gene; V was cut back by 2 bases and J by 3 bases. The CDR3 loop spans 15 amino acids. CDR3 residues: CASSQPSGGEETQYF. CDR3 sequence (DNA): TGCGCCAGCAGCCAACCTAGCGGGGGGGAAGAGACCCAGTACTTC.

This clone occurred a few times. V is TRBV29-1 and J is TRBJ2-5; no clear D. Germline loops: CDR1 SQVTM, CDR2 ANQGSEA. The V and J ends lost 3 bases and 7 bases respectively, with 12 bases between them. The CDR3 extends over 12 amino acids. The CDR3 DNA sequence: TGCAGCGTTGACCTGGGAATGGGGACCCAGTACTTC. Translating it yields CSVDLGMGTQYF. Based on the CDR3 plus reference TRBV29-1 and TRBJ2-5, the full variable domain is SAVISQKPSRDICQRGTSLTIQCQVDSQVTMMFWYRQQPGQSLTLIATANQGSEATYESGFVIDKFPISRPNLTFSTLTVSNMSPEDSSIYLCSVDLGMGTQYFGPGTRLLVL.

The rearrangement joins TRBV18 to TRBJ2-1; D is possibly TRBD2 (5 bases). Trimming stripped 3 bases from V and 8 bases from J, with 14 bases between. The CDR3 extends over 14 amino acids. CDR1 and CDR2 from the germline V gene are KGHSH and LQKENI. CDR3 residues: CASSPTGPGDEQFF. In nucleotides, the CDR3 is TGTGCCAGCTCACCCACCGGGCCCGGGGATGAGCAGTTCTTC.

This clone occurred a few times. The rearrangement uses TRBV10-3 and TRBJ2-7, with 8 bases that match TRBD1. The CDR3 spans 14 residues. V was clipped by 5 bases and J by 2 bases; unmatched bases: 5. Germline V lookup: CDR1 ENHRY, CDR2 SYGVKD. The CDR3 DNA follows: TGTGCCATCAGTAGACAGGGGCGCCCCTACGAGCAGTACTTC. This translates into CAISRQGRPYEQYF.

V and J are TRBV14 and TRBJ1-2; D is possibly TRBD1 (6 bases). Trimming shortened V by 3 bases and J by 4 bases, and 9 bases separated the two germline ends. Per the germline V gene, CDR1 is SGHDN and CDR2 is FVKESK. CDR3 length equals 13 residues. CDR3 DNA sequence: TGTGCCAGCAGCCACACACAGGGCTATGGCTACACCTTC. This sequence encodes CASSHTQGYGYTF.

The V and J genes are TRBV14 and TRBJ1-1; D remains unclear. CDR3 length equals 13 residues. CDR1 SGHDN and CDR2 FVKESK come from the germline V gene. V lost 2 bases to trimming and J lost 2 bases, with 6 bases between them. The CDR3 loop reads CASSQSQNTEAFF. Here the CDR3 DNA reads TGTGCCAGCAGCCAAAGCCAAAACACTGAAGCTTTCTTT.

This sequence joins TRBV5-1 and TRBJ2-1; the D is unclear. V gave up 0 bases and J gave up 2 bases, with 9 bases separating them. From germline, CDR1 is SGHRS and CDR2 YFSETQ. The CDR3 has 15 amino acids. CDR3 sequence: CASSLASPTYNEQFF. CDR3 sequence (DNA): TGCGCCAGCAGCTTGGCGTCTCCTACCTACAATGAGCAGTTCTTC.

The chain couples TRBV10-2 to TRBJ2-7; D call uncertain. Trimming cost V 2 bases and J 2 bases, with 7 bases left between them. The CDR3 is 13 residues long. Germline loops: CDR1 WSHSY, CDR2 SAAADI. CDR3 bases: TGCGCCAGCAGTGAGGCGCCTCCCTACGAGCAGTACTTC. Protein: CASSEAPPYEQYF.

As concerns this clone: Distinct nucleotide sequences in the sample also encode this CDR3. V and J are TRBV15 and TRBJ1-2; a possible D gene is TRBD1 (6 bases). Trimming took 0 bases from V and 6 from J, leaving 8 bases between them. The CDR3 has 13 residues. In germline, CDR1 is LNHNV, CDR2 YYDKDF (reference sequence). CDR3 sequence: CATSRDRGDGYTF. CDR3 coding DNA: TGTGCCACCAGCAGAGACAGGGGAGATGGCTACACCTTC.

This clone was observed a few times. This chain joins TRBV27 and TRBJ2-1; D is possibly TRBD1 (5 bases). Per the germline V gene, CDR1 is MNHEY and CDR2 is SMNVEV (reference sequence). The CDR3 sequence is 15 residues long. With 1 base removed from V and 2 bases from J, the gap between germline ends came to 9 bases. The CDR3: CASSLLGEAYNEQFF. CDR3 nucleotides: TGTGCCAGCAGTTTATTAGGGGAAGCCTACAATGAGCAGTTCTTC.

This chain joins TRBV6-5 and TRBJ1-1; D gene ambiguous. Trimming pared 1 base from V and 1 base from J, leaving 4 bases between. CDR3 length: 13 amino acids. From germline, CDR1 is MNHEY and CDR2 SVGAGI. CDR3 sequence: CASSYLENTEAFF. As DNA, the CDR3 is TGTGCCAGCAGTTACTTAGAGAACACTGAAGCTTTCTTT.

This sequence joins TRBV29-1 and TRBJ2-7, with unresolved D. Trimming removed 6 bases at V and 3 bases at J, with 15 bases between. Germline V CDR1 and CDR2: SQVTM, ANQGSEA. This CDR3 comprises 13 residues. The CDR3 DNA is TGCAGCGTCGCGTGGCAGGAAGACTACGAGCAGTACTTC. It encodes CSVAWQEDYEQYF.

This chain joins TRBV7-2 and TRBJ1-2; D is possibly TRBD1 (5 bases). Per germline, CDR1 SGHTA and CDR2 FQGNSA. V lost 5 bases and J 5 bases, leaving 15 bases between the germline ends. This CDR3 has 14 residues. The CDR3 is CASSIAGRGYGYTF. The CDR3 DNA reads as TGTGCCAGCAGCATCGCGGGGCGTGGGTATGGCTACACCTTC. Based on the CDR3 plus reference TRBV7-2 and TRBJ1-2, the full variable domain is GAGVSQSPSNKVTEKGKDVELRCDPISGHTALYWYRQSLGQGLEFLIYFQGNSAPDKSGLPSDRFSAERTGGSVSTLTIQRTQQEDSAVYLCASSIAGRGYGYTFGSGTRLTVV.

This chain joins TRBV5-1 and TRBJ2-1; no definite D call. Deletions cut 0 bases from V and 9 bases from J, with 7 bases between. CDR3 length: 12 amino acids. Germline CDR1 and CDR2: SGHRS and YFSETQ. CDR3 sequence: CASSLGIVEQFF. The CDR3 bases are TGCGCCAGCAGCTTGGGGATCGTTGAGCAGTTCTTC.

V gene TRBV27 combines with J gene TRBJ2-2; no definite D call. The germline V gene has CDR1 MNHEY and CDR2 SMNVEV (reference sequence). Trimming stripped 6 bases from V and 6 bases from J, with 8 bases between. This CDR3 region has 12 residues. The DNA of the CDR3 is TGTGCCAGCAGAGAAGTCGCCGGGGAGCTGTTTTTT. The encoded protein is CASREVAGELFF.

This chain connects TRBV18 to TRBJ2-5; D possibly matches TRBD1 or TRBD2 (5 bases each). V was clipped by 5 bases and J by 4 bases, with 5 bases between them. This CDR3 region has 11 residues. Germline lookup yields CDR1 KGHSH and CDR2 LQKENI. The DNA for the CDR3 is TGTGCCAGCTCAGGGGGAGAGACCCAGTACTTC. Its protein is CASSGGETQYF.

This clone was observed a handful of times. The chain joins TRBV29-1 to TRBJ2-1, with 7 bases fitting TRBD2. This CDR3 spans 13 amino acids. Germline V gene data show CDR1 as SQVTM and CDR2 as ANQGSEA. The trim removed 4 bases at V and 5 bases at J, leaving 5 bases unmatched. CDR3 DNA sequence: TGCAGCGTTGTAAGGCGGGGGAACAATGAGCAGTTCTTC. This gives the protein CSVVRRGNNEQFF.

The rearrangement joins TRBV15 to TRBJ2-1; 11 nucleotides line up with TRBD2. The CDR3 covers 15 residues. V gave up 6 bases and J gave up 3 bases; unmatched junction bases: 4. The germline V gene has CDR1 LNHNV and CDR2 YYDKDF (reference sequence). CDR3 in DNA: TGTGCCACCAGTCCGGGACTAGCGGACTACAATGAGCAGTTCTTC. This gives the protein CATSPGLADYNEQFF.

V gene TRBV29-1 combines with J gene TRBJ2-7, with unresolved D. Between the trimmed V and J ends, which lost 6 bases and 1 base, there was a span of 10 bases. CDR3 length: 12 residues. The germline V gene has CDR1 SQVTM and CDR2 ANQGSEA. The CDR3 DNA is TGCAGCGTAGAAACACCATCCTACGAGCAGTACTTC. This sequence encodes CSVETPSYEQYF.

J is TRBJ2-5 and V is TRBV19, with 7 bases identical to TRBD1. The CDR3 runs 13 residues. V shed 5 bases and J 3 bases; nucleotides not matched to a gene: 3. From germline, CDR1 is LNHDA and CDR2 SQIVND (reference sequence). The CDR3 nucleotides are TGTGCCAGTAGTCCGACAGGGAAAGAGACCCAGTACTTC. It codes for CASSPTGKETQYF.

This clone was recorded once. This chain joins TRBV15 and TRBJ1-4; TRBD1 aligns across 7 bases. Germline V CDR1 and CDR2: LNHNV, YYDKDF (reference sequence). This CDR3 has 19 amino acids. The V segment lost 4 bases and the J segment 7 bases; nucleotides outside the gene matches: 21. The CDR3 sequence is CATSKTGTETPELGEKLFF. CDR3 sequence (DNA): TGTGCCACCAGCAAAACCGGGACAGAAACGCCCGAGCTTGGTGAAAAACTGTTTTTT.

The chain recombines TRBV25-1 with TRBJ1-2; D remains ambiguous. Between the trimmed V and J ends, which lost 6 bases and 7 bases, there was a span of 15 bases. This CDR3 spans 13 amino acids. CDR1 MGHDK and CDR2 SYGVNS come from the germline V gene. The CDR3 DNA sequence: TGTGCCAGCAGAAGTGAGGGATTCGGTGGCTACACCTTC. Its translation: CASRSEGFGGYTF.

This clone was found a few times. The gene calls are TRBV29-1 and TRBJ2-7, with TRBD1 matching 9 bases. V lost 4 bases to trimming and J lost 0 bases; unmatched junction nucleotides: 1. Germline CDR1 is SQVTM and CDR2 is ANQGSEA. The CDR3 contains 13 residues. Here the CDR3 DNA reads TGCAGCGTTGGGGGACAGGGCTCCTACGAGCAGTACTTC. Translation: CSVGGQGSYEQYF.

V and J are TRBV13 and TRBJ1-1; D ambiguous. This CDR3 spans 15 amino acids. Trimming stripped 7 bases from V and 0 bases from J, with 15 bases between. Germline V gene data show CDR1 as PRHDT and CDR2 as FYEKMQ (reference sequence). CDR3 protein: CASTTLGEVNTEAFF. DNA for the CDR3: TGTGCCAGCACCACCCTCGGGGAGGTGAACACTGAAGCTTTCTTT.

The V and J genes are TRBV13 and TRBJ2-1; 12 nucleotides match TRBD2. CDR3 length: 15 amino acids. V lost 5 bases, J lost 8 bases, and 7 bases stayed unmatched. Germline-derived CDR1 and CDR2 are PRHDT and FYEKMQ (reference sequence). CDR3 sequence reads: CASSIRLAGDHEQFF. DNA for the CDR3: TGTGCCAGCAGCATAAGACTAGCGGGGGATCATGAGCAGTTCTTC.

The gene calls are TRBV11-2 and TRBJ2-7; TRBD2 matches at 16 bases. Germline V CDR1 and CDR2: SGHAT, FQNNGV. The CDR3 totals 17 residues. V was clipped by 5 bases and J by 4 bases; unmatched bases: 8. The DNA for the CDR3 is TGTGCCAGCAGCCCGGGACTAGCGGGGGGGCCAGGTTACGAGCAGTACTTC. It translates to CASSPGLAGGPGYEQYF.

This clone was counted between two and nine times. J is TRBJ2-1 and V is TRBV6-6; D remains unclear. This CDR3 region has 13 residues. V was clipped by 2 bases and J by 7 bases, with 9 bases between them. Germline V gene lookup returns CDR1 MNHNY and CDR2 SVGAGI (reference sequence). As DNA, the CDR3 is TGTGCCAGCAGTTACCAACTCATGAATGAGCAGTTCTTC. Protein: CASSYQLMNEQFF.